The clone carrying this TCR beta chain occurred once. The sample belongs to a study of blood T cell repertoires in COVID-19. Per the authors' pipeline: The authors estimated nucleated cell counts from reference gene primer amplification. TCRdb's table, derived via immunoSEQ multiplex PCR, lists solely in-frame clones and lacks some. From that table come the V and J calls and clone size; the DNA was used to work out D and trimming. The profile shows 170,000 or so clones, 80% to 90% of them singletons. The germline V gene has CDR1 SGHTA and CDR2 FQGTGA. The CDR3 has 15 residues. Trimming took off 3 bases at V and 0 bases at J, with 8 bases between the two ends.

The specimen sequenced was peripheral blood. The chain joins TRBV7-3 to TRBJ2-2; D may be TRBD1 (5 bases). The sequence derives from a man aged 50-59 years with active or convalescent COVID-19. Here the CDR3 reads CASSFDSANTGELFF. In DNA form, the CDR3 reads TGTGCCAGCAGCTTTGACAGTGCGAACACCGGGGAGCTGTTTTTT.